The 29 T cell receptor beta chains below come from one sample, sequenced in a study of cytomegalovirus exposure and HLA in healthy donors. PCR amplification relied on 60 Vbeta primers (plus 13 Jbeta primers). Sequenced by immunoSEQ multiplex PCR; TCRdb stores in-frame clones only, minus some. The sample consists of roughly 220,000 clones, 65% to 75% of them appearing once. The sequencing input was PBMCs. All receptors derive from a woman aged 25-40 years in good health and CMV-seronegative.

This clone was seen a handful of times. The chain has TRBV30 and TRBJ2-3, with 8 bases aligning to TRBD2. The junction had 21 bases not matched to a gene; V was cut back by 2 bases and J by 5 bases. The CDR3 consists of 19 residues. Germline assignment: CDR1 GTSNPN and CDR2 SVGIG (reference sequence). The CDR3 sequence is CAWSTLGVAGGYARDTQYF. The DNA of the CDR3 is TGTGCCTGGAGTACCCTTGGGGTTGCGGGGGGCTACGCACGAGATACGCAGTATTTT.

In this sample, this clone turned up a few times. The chain joins TRBV5-4 to TRBJ1-6; maybe TRBD1 (5 bases). This CDR3 region has 15 residues. Trimming cost V 6 bases and J 1 base, with 11 bases left between them. CDR1 and CDR2 from the germline V gene are SGHNT and YYREEE (reference sequence). As DNA, the CDR3 is TGTGCCAGCACCCAAAGGGGTTCCTATAATTCACCCCTCCACTTT. It translates to CASTQRGSYNSPLHF. The whole variable domain, remainder taken from reference TRBV5-4 and TRBJ1-6, is ETGVTQSPTHLIKTRGQQVTLRCSSQSGHNTVSWYQQALGQGPQFIFQYYREEENGRGNFPPRFSGLQFPNYSSELNVNALELDDSALYLCASTQRGSYNSPLHFGNGTRLTVT.

The chain couples TRBV19 to TRBJ2-3, with 7 bases identical to TRBD1. V lost 1 base to trimming and J lost 3 bases; unmatched junction nucleotides: 4. CDR1 is LNHDA, CDR2 SQIVND, per germline (reference sequence). The CDR3 sequence is 15 residues long. The DNA of the CDR3 is TGTGCCAGTAGTATAGGACAGGGAGAGACAGATACGCAGTATTTT. This codes for CASSIGQGETDTQYF.

V gene TRBV21-1 combines with J gene TRBJ1-1; TRBD1, as called in the table, went unchecked against the DNA. TRBV21-1 has pseudogene status. The CDR3 length is 15 residues. CDR3 in amino acids: CASLSAGAENTEAFF. For the CDR3, the DNA is TGTGCCAGCCTCTCGGCTGGGGCTGAGAACACTGAAGCTTTCTTT.

The gene calls are TRBV11-2 and TRBJ2-2, with D perhaps matching TRBD1 (6 bases). Germline loops: CDR1 SGHAT, CDR2 FQNNGV. The CDR3 runs to 15 residues. V was trimmed by 3 bases and J by 5 bases, leaving 13 bases between them. CDR3 coding DNA: TGTGCCAGCAGCTTTTCAGGGGCCGGAACCGGGGAGCTGTTTTTT. It specifies CASSFSGAGTGELFF.

This chain uses TRBV5-4 with TRBJ2-2; TRBD2 matches at 7 bases. CDR1 SGHNT and CDR2 YYREEE come from the germline V gene (reference sequence). CDR3 size: 15 residues. V shed 4 bases and J 7 bases; nucleotides not matched to a gene: 10. The CDR3 DNA is TGTGCCAGCAGCCCCGCTCGCGGGGGAGGCGGGGAGCTGTTTTTT. Translated: CASSPARGGGGELFF.

The chain employs TRBV6-1 and TRBJ1-3; no reliable D call. The CDR3 extends over 15 amino acids. In germline, CDR1 is MNHNS, CDR2 SASEGT. V dropped 6 bases and J dropped 1 base, with 13 bases sitting between them. The CDR3 loop is CASSRGMGSGNTIYF. The CDR3 DNA reads as TGTGCCAGCAGCCGGGGAATGGGTTCTGGAAACACCATATATTTT.

The rearrangement joins TRBV5-4 to TRBJ2-5, with D perhaps matching TRBD1 (5 bases). With 3 bases removed from V and 5 bases from J, the gap between germline ends came to 11 bases. The CDR3 contains 13 residues. CDR1 is SGHNT, CDR2 YYREEE, per germline (reference sequence). The chain's CDR3 is CASSSPRGETQYF. CDR3 nucleotides: TGTGCCAGCAGCTCCCCTAGGGGTGAGACCCAGTACTTC.

This chain joins TRBV29-1 and TRBJ1-2, with 10 bases aligning to TRBD1. The length of the CDR3 is 13 residues. The V segment lost 4 bases and the J segment 4 bases; nucleotides outside the gene matches: 3. Germline V gene sequence: CDR1 SQVTM, CDR2 ANQGSEA. CDR3 region: CSVVDRGSYGYTF. Written as DNA, the CDR3 is TGCAGCGTTGTGGACAGGGGGAGCTATGGCTACACCTTC.

The chain uses TRBV29-1 and TRBJ2-7; tentative D call: TRBD1 (6 bases). The CDR3 runs 12 residues. CDR1 and CDR2 from the germline V gene are SQVTM and ANQGSEA. Trimming removed 4 bases at V and 8 bases at J, with 15 bases between. The CDR3: CSVGQVGLQQYF. CDR3 DNA: TGCAGCGTTGGACAGGTCGGTCTGCAGCAGTACTTC.

Concerning this clone: The junction departs from the called germline gene at one end, perhaps through a read error. The CDR3 sequence is CSSSSSFSGANVLTF. The CDR3 region has the DNA TGTTCCAGCAGCTCTAGCTTTTCTGGGGCCAACGTCCTGACTTTC. This rearrangement joins TRBV7-9 to TRBJ2-6; a possible D gene is TRBD2 (5 bases). The CDR3 runs to 15 residues. Germline lookup yields CDR1 SEHNR and CDR2 FQNEAQ (reference sequence).

The chain is built from TRBV6-1 and TRBJ2-2; 8 bases align to TRBD2. Germline loops: CDR1 MNHNS, CDR2 SASEGT. The V gene end was trimmed by 5 bases and the J gene end by 5 bases; junction bases not matched to a gene: 7. The CDR3 extends over 15 amino acids. The CDR3 DNA is TGTGCCAGCAGTTCCGGGACTAGTCGTACCGGGGAGCTGTTTTTT. It encodes CASSSGTSRTGELFF.

The J gene is TRBJ2-5, the V gene TRBV25-1; D uncertain. The CDR3 has 15 amino acids. In germline, CDR1 is MGHDK, CDR2 SYGVNS. V was trimmed by 2 bases and J by 4 bases, leaving 14 bases between them. The CDR3 nucleotides are TGTGCCAGCAGTGAACGAACCCGCCCAGGAGAGACCCAGTACTTC. It is translated as CASSERTRPGETQYF.

This chain connects TRBV2 to TRBJ1-5, with 11 bases lining up with TRBD1. The germline gives CDR1 SNHLY, CDR2 FYNNEI. The J segment lost 4 bases and the V segment lost 8 bases, leaving 4 bases of the junction unmatched. This CDR3 contains 14 residues. The CDR3 reads CASGGTGGNQPQHF. The DNA for the CDR3 is TGTGCCAGCGGCGGGACAGGGGGTAATCAGCCCCAGCATTTT.

For this clone: The junction shows a germline mismatch at one end, possibly a read error. The rearrangement links TRBV27 to TRBJ1-6; TRBD1 agrees at 9 bases. The CDR3 has 15 amino acids. In germline, CDR1 is MNHEY, CDR2 SMNVEV (reference sequence). The CDR3 loop reads CASSYRTGVGSPLYF. CDR3 nucleotide sequence: TGTGCCAGCAGTTACCGGACAGGGGTAGGTTCACCCCTCTACTTT.

The CDR3 region has the DNA TGTGCCAGCAGCGTGACTGCCAATGAGCAGTTCTTC. Residues: CASSVTANEQFF. J is TRBJ2-1 and V is TRBV11-3; D is uncertain. The CDR3 consists of 12 residues. V lost 5 bases and J 6 bases, leaving 8 bases between the germline ends. Per germline, CDR1 SGHNT and CDR2 YENEEA. Full variable domain (outside the CDR3, taken from reference TRBV11-3 and TRBJ2-1): EAGVVQSPRYKIIEKKQPVAFWCNPISGHNTLYWYLQNLGQGPELLIRYENEEAVDDSQLPKDRFSAERLKGVDSTLKIQPAELGDSAVYLCASSVTANEQFFGPGTRLTVL.

The chain has TRBV2 and TRBJ2-1, with D perhaps matching TRBD2 (6 bases). Germline CDR1 is SNHLY and CDR2 is FYNNEI. Trimming left V 8 bases short and J 4 bases short, with 18 bases between. The CDR3 contains 15 residues. CDR3 sequence: CASVERRDLYNEQFF. CDR3 coding DNA: TGTGCCAGCGTAGAAAGGCGGGATCTTTACAATGAGCAGTTCTTC.

The chain has TRBV4-1 and TRBJ1-1; no reliable D call. The CDR3 contains 14 residues. Per the germline V gene, CDR1 is MGHRA and CDR2 is YSYEKL. Trimming took off 0 bases at V and 2 bases at J, with 7 bases between the two ends. CDR3 amino acids: CASSQENRNTEAFF. The CDR3 bases are TGCGCCAGCAGCCAAGAGAACAGAAACACTGAAGCTTTCTTT.

The chain has TRBV4-2 and TRBJ2-1; no definite D call. The germline V gene encodes CDR1 LGHNA and CDR2 YNFKEQ. The length of the CDR3 is 15 residues. Between the trimmed V and J ends, which lost 4 bases and 3 bases, there was a span of 13 bases. The CDR3, as DNA: TGTGCCAGCAGCCCCCAGGCCAACAACTACAATGAGCAGTTCTTC. Its protein is CASSPQANNYNEQFF.

The V gene is TRBV19, the J gene TRBJ2-3; 12 positions match TRBD2. With 5 bases clipped from V and 2 bases from J, the junction kept 8 bases outside the gene matches. Germline CDR1 is LNHDA and CDR2 is SQIVND (reference sequence). There are 17 residues in the CDR3. The DNA for the CDR3 is TGTGCCAGTAGTCAAAGAGGACTAGCGGGGACCACAGATACGCAGTATTTT. Translated, it gives CASSQRGLAGTTDTQYF.

The genes are TRBV2 and TRBJ2-1; the D is unclear. V lost 0 bases and J lost 7, with 10 bases in between. This CDR3 contains 14 residues. Germline-derived CDR1 and CDR2 are SNHLY and FYNNEI. CDR3: CASSEAFVYNEQFF. The DNA for the CDR3 is TGTGCCAGCAGTGAAGCATTCGTGTATAATGAGCAGTTCTTC.

There are a few counts of this clone. CDR3 residues: CAWSVTANTEAFF. CDR3 coding DNA: TGTGCCTGGAGTGTAACTGCGAACACTGAAGCTTTCTTT. The chain joins TRBV30 to TRBJ1-1, with D uncertain. Trimming pared 0 bases from V and 1 base from J, leaving 6 bases between. CDR1 GTSNPN and CDR2 SVGIG come from the germline V gene (reference sequence). The CDR3 is 13 amino acids.

V gene TRBV7-6 combines with J gene TRBJ2-1; D is possibly TRBD2 (6 bases). In germline, CDR1 is SGHVS, CDR2 FNYEAQ. The CDR3 contains 14 residues. V was shortened by 2 bases and J by 8 bases, with 13 bases between the two germline ends. The CDR3 is CASSLSAEGHEQFF. The CDR3 DNA follows: TGTGCCAGCAGCTTATCGGCGGAGGGGCATGAGCAGTTCTTC.

This chain joins TRBV6-1 and TRBJ2-7; TRBD1 aligns across 8 bases. Germline-derived CDR1 and CDR2 are MNHNS and SASEGT. CDR3 size: 15 residues. The V gene end was trimmed by 2 bases and the J gene end by 6 bases; junction bases not matched to a gene: 9. CDR3 in DNA: TGTGCCAGCAGTGAACATCGTACAGGGGGGACCGAGCAGTACTTC. Translating gives CASSEHRTGGTEQYF.

The chain is built from TRBV10-1 and TRBJ1-1, with unresolved D. Germline values: CDR1 WNHNN, CDR2 SYGVQD (reference sequence). CDR3 length: 13 amino acids. V was shortened by 10 bases and J by 4 bases, with 16 bases between the two germline ends. CDR3 nucleotides: TGCGCCACCCAGCGGGCCTTGGGCACTGAAGCTTTCTTT. Protein: CATQRALGTEAFF.

The V and J genes are TRBV5-5 and TRBJ2-2; TRBD2 might be the D (6 bases). CDR1 is SGHKS, CDR2 YYEKEE, per germline (reference sequence). Deletions cut 1 base from V and 6 bases from J, with 13 bases between. This CDR3 is built from 15 residues. The CDR3 loop is CASSLQRENSGELFF. Written as DNA, the CDR3 is TGTGCCAGCAGCTTGCAACGGGAGAATTCCGGGGAGCTGTTTTTT. The entire variable domain, with the rest obtained from reference TRBV5-5 and TRBJ2-2, is as follows: DAGVTQSPTHLIKTRGQQVTLRCSPISGHKSVSWYQQVLGQGPQFIFQYYEKEERGRGNFPDRFSARQFPNYSSELNVNALLLGDSALYLCASSLQRENSGELFFGEGSRLTVL.

This chain joins TRBV10-2 and TRBJ2-1; 9 bases agree with TRBD2. This CDR3 has 13 residues. CDR1 WSHSY and CDR2 SAAADI come from the germline V gene. The trim removed 7 bases at V and 6 bases at J, leaving 4 bases unmatched. The CDR3 sequence is CASTSLAGNEQFF. The CDR3 DNA sequence: TGCGCCAGCACCTCACTAGCGGGCAATGAGCAGTTCTTC.

The V gene is TRBV10-1, the J gene TRBJ1-2; TRBD1 might be the D (6 bases). The CDR3 covers 13 residues. The germline gives CDR1 WNHNN, CDR2 SYGVQD (reference sequence). V was cut by 3 bases and J by 11 bases, with 16 bases left in between. For the CDR3, the DNA is TGCGCCAGCAGTGAACGGCCGGACAGCAGGTACACCTTC. Translated, it gives CASSERPDSRYTF.

This chain joins TRBV7-2 and TRBJ1-2; unclear D gene. The V gene lost 8 bases and the J gene lost 7 bases, with 8 bases spanning the gap. Germline CDR1 is SGHTA and CDR2 is FQGNSA. This CDR3 spans 10 amino acids. Here the CDR3 DNA reads TGTGCCAGCCGACTGGGTGGCTACACCTTC. It encodes CASRLGGYTF.